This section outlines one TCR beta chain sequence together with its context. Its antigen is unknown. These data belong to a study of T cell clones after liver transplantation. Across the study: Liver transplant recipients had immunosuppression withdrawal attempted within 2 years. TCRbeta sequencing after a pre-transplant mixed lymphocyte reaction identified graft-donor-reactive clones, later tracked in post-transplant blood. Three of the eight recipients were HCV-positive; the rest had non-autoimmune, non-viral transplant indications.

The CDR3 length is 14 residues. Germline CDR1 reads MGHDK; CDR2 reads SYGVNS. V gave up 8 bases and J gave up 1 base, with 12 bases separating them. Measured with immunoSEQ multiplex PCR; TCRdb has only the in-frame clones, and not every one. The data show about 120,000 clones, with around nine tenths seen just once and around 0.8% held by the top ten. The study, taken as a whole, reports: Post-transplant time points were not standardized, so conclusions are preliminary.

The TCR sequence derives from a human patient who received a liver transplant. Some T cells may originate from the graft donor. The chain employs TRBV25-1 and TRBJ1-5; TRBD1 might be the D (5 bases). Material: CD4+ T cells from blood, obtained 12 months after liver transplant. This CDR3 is CASPRGLSNQPQHF. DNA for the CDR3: TGTGCCAGCCCACGGGGCCTCAGCAATCAGCCCCAGCATTTT.